This T cell receptor beta chain was sequenced during a study of blood T cell repertoires in COVID-19. Study-wide background: Whether acute or convalescent, the COVID-19 samples came from the United States, Italy and Spain. In each case, the material was cDNA or gDNA derived from T cells, B-cell-depleted T cells, or PBMCs.

This clone was counted a few times. Seattle participants joined during active infection and were tracked over time. Sequenced by immunoSEQ multiplex PCR; TCRdb stores in-frame clones only, minus some. Among approximately 200,000 clones, around 79% were seen once, and the ten largest hold around 5.4%. The CDR3 is 15 amino acids. V lost 4 bases and J lost 6; bases outside the gene matches: 11. CDR1 is SGHRS, CDR2 YFSETQ, per germline. This chain uses TRBV5-1 with TRBJ2-7, with 9 bases that match TRBD1. This clonotype was obtained from a woman aged 40 to 50 with COVID-19, enrolled during active disease. The source material was peripheral blood. CDR3 nucleotide sequence: TGCGCCAGCAGCGTACCACAGGGGGCGCTGGGCGAGCAGTACTTC. Translated: CASSVPQGALGEQYF.